A single sample is the source of the 18 T cell receptor beta chains below, sequenced in a study of blood T cell repertoires in COVID-19. Libraries were prepared by immunoSEQ multiplex PCR; TCRdb keeps only in-frame clonotypes and omits some of them. The data contain a few hundred thousand clones, around 80% of them singletons. The sequencing input was PBMCs or T cells enriched from blood (not recorded which). The receptors here all came from a man aged 25-40 years with acute COVID-19.

The rearrangement uses TRBV4-3 and TRBJ2-1, with D unresolved. The CDR3 sequence is 16 residues long. Germline V lookup: CDR1 LGHNA, CDR2 YSLEER. V lost 0 bases and J lost 4, with 13 bases in between. CDR3 sequence reads: CASSQEQQQQYNEQFF. CDR3 nucleotide sequence: TGCGCCAGCAGCCAAGAGCAGCAGCAACAGTACAATGAGCAGTTCTTC.

This clone has a single count. The V call is TRBV7-8, the J call TRBJ1-5; 7 nucleotides match TRBD1. V trimming: 5 bases; J trimming: 2 bases; junction bases outside the gene matches: 6. Per the germline V gene, CDR1 is SGHVS and CDR2 is FQNEAQ. The CDR3 is made up of 15 amino acids. The CDR3 nucleotides are TGTGCCAGCAGCAGAGACAGGGCTCGCAATCAGCCCCAGCATTTT. Its translation: CASSRDRARNQPQHF.

This sequence joins TRBV30 and TRBJ2-7; D is possibly TRBD2 (6 bases). The germline CDR1 and CDR2 sequences are GTSNPN and SVGIG (reference sequence). V shed 6 bases and J shed 2 bases, with 14 bases lying between them. There are 13 residues in the CDR3. The CDR3 reads CACSISGPYEQYV. The CDR3 region has the DNA TGTGCCTGTTCGATCAGCGGGCCCTACGAGCAGTACGTC.

The chain joins TRBV18 to TRBJ1-4; 7 bases map to TRBD1. The length of the CDR3 is 19 residues. Germline V CDR1 and CDR2: KGHSH, LQKENI. With 2 bases clipped from V and 2 bases from J, the junction kept 14 bases outside the gene matches. Here the CDR3 reads CASSPGIQGKGATNEKLFF. CDR3 DNA: TGTGCCAGCTCACCAGGGATACAGGGGAAAGGGGCGACTAATGAAAAACTGTTTTTT.

The J gene is TRBJ1-6, the V gene TRBV7-2; TRBD1 is a possible D gene (5 bases). Germline lookup yields CDR1 SGHTA and CDR2 FQGNSA. V was shortened by 6 bases and J by 7 bases, with 19 bases between the two germline ends. The length of the CDR3 is 16 residues. The CDR3 DNA follows: TGTGCCAGCAGGAATCGCAGGGCTGCTGGGAATTCACCCCTCCACTTT. This codes for CASRNRRAAGNSPLHF. Combining the CDR3 with reference TRBV7-2 and TRBJ1-6 gives the whole variable domain GAGVSQSPSNKVTEKGKDVELRCDPISGHTALYWYRQSLGQGLEFLIYFQGNSAPDKSGLPSDRFSAERTGGSVSTLTIQRTQQEDSAVYLCASRNRRAAGNSPLHFGNGTRLTVT.

The gene calls are TRBV3-1 (or the pseudogene TRBV3-2) and TRBJ1-1; D is perhaps TRBD1 (6 bases). Germline V CDR1 and CDR2: LGHDT, YNNKEL (reference sequence). Trimming took 0 bases from V and 7 from J, leaving 6 bases between them. This CDR3 is 12 amino acids long. Here the CDR3 DNA reads TGTGCCAGCAGCCAAGAACAGGGTGAAGCTTTCTTT. Residues: CASSQEQGEAFF.

The chain joins TRBV10-2 to TRBJ2-1; unclear D gene. The CDR3 length is 16 residues. V dropped 0 bases and J dropped 8 bases, with 17 bases sitting between them. Per germline, CDR1 WSHSY and CDR2 SAAADI. As DNA, the CDR3 is TGCGCCAGCAGTGAGTCAGGCCTGAGAGTTCGGGATGAGCAGTTCTTC. Its protein product is CASSESGLRVRDEQFF.

The chain is built from TRBV19 and TRBJ2-1; 10 bases are a match to TRBD2. The CDR3 contains 14 residues. V lost 6 bases, J lost 7 bases, and 6 bases stayed unmatched. Germline V gene data show CDR1 as LNHDA and CDR2 as SQIVND (reference sequence). CDR3 amino acids: CASRPGLALNEQFF. CDR3 nucleotide sequence: TGTGCCAGTAGACCGGGACTAGCGTTAAATGAGCAGTTCTTC. The full variable domain, its missing parts supplied by reference TRBV19 and TRBJ2-1, is DGGITQSPKYLFRKEGQNVTLSCEQNLNHDAMYWYRQDPGQGLRLIYYSQIVNDFQKGDIAEGYSVSREKKESFPLTVTSAQKNPTAFYLCASRPGLALNEQFFGPGTRLTVL.

The DNA for the CDR3 is TGCGCCAGCAGCCAAGAGGGGTTACAGGCAGGCGGTAATCAGCCCCAGCATTTT. This translates into CASSQEGLQAGGNQPQHF. The V call is TRBV4-1, the J call TRBJ1-5; D might be TRBD1 (5 bases). CDR1 and CDR2 from the germline V gene are MGHRA and YSYEKL. CDR3 length equals 18 residues. V lost 0 bases and J lost 4, with 19 bases in between.

The rearrangement joins TRBV5-6 to TRBJ2-7; 8 bases agree with TRBD1. The CDR3 has 16 residues. The V and J ends lost 4 bases and 4 bases, in that order; junction bases with no gene match: 13. Per the germline V gene, CDR1 is SGHDT and CDR2 is YYEEEE. The CDR3 DNA reads as TGTGCCAGCAGCCTCTCTGGAGACAGGGGTCGTTACGAGCAGTACGTC. Translating gives CASSLSGDRGRYEQYV.

The V call is TRBV7-2, the J call TRBJ2-2, with 12 bases aligning to TRBD2. J was trimmed by 6 bases and V by 2 bases; bases with no gene match: 13. Germline CDR1 reads SGHTA; CDR2 reads FQGNSA. The CDR3 is made up of 19 amino acids. The DNA of the CDR3 is TGTGCCAGCAGCTTAACTTTTGTGACTAGCGGGAGAGGTCCCGGGGAGCTGTTTTTT. It encodes CASSLTFVTSGRGPGELFF.

The chain recombines TRBV6-5 with TRBJ2-6; no clear D. The CDR3 is 15 amino acids. V was trimmed by 5 bases and J by 0 bases, leaving 8 bases between them. Germline V lookup: CDR1 MNHEY, CDR2 SVGAGI. CDR3 amino acids: CASSKQDSGANVLTF. The CDR3 DNA reads as TGTGCCAGCAGTAAACAAGACTCTGGGGCCAACGTCCTGACTTTC.

This chain connects TRBV5-5 to TRBJ2-3; no clear D gene. Germline loops: CDR1 SGHKS, CDR2 YYEKEE (reference sequence). V was pared by 4 bases and J by 2 bases, with 5 bases between. The CDR3 sequence is 12 residues long. DNA for the CDR3: TGTGCCAGCAGCCCCATCACAGATACGCAGTATTTT. Its protein product is CASSPITDTQYF.

V and J are TRBV4-1 and TRBJ2-1; 11 positions agree with TRBD2. Germline V lookup: CDR1 MGHRA, CDR2 YSYEKL. The V gene end was trimmed by 7 bases and the J gene end by 9 bases; junction bases not matched to a gene: 8. CDR3 length: 14 amino acids. The CDR3 loop is CASNLLAGAAEQFF. For the CDR3, the DNA is TGCGCCAGCAACTTACTAGCGGGAGCGGCTGAGCAGTTCTTC.

The CDR3 loop is CASSQERTPYNEQFF. DNA of the CDR3: TGCGCCAGCAGCCAAGAAAGGACACCTTACAATGAGCAGTTCTTC. This chain connects TRBV4-3 to TRBJ2-1; tentatively, D is TRBD1 (5 bases). The germline V gene encodes CDR1 LGHNA and CDR2 YSLEER. Trimming took 0 bases from V and 4 from J, leaving 10 bases between them. The length of the CDR3 is 15 residues.

The CDR3 reads CASSTIGQGGREQYV. The DNA of the CDR3 is TGTGCCAGCAGCACGATTGGACAGGGCGGCCGCGAGCAGTACGTC. This chain uses TRBV21-1 with TRBJ2-7; the tabulated D call, TRBD1, remains unverified against the DNA. TRBV21-1 is deemed a pseudogene. The CDR3 is 15 residues long.

The rearrangement links TRBV5-5 to TRBJ2-7; a weak D match, TRBD2 (7 bases). This CDR3 comprises 14 residues. The germline V and J ends were trimmed by 0 bases and 5 bases, with 12 bases remaining between them. CDR1 SGHKS and CDR2 YYEKEE come from the germline V gene (reference sequence). The CDR3 DNA sequence: TGTGCCAGCAGCTTGGACGGGGGGCGGAACGAGCAGTACGTC. As protein: CASSLDGGRNEQYV.

The V call is TRBV19, the J call TRBJ2-6; 7 bases agree with TRBD1. V was clipped by 4 bases and J by 0 bases; unmatched bases: 3. The CDR3 covers 16 residues. Germline V CDR1 and CDR2: LNHDA, SQIVND (reference sequence). This CDR3 is CASSKGQISGANVLTF. The CDR3 nucleotides read TGTGCCAGTAGTAAGGGACAGATCTCTGGGGCCAACGTCCTGACTTTC.